This T cell receptor (beta chain) was profiled in a study of T-cell memory formation after mild COVID-19. The ends lost 6 bases at V and 8 bases at J; junction bases unmatched: 9. The CDR3 has 14 amino acids. TCRdb redid the calling of the 5' RACE reads with MiXCR, one entry per CDR3 protein. The data show about 130,000 distinct CDR3 sequences, with approximately 6.3% seen just once and 2% to 2.5% held by the top ten. The TCR originated in an adult woman who had mild COVID-19 (a few samples of this study predate the infection). Cell type and time point are not known. The sequenced material came from PBMCs or a T cell subset sorted from them (not recorded which). V gene TRBV12-3 or TRBV12-4 combines with J gene TRBJ1-2; the match to TRBD1 covers 10 bases. DNA for the CDR3: TGTGCCAGCAGCCAGGGACAGGGGATAAGGGGCTACACCTTC. The encoded protein is CASSQGQGIRGYTF.